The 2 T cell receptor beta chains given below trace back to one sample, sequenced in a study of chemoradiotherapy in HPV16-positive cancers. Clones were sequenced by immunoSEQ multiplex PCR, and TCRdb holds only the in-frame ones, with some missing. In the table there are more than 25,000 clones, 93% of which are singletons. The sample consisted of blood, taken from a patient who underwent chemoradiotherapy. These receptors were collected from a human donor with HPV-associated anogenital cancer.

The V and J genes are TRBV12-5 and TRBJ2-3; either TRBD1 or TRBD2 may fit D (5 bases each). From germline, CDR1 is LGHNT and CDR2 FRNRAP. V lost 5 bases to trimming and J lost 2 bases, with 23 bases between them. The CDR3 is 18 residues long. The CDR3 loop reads CASGGLTGTETATDTQYF. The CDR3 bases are TGTGCTAGTGGTGGATTAACCGGGACCGAAACCGCCACAGATACGCAGTATTTT.

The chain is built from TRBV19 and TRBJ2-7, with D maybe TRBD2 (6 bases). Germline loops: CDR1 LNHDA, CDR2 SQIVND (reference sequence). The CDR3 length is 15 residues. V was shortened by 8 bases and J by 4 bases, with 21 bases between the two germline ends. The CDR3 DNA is TGTGCCAGTGGAAAACCGGGACTCAAAGGGTACGAGCAGTACTTC. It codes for CASGKPGLKGYEQYF.